The T cell receptor (beta chain) described here comes from a study of blood T cell repertoires in COVID-19. Assignments of participants to cohorts depended upon their own reported clinical history. Method: immunoSEQ multiplex PCR; TCRdb's copy keeps in-frame clones and lacks some. The sample yields roughly 230,000 clones, around 82% seen once. V gave up 3 bases and J gave up 2 bases, with 10 bases separating them. The germline CDR1 and CDR2 sequences are LNHNV and YYDKDF (reference sequence). The CDR3 totals 15 residues. Sequencing was performed on PBMCs or T cells enriched from blood (not recorded which). The TCR sequence derives from a man between 50 and 59 years old who had recovered from COVID-19. V and J are TRBV15 and TRBJ2-2; no definite D call. This chain's CDR3 is CATSSDTENTGELFF. The CDR3 coding sequence is TGTGCCACCAGCAGCGATACAGAAAACACCGGGGAGCTGTTTTTT.